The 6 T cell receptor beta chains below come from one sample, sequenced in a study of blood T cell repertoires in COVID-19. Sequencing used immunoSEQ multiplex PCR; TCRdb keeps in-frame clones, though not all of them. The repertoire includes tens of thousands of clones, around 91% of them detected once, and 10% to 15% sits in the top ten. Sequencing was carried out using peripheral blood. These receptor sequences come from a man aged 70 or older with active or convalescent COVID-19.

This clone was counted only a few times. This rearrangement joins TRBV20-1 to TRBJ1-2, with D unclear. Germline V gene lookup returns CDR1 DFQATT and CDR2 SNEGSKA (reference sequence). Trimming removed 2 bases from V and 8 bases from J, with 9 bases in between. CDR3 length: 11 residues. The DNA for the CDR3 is TGCAGTGCTAGAAGGGAGTTCGGCTACACCTTC. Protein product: CSARREFGYTF.

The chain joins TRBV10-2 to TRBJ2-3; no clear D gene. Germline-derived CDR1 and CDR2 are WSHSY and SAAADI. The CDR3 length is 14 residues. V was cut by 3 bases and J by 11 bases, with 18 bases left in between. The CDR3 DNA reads TGCGCCAGCAGTGACGTACACCTTCTCTCCTGGCAGTATTTT. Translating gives CASSDVHLLSWQYF.

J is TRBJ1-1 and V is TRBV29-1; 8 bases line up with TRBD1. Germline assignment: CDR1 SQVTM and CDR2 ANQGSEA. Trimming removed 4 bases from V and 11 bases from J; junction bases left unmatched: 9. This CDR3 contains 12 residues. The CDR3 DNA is TGCAGCGTTGCGAACAGGGGGACGAAGGCTTTCTTT. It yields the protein CSVANRGTKAFF.

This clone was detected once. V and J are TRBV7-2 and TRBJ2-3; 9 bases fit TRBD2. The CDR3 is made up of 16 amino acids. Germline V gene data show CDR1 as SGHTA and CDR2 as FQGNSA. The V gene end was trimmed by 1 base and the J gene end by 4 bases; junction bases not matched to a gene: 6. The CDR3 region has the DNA TGTGCCAGCAGCTTAGTTGGCGGGGGGGCCCCAGATACGCAGTATTTT. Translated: CASSLVGGGAPDTQYF.

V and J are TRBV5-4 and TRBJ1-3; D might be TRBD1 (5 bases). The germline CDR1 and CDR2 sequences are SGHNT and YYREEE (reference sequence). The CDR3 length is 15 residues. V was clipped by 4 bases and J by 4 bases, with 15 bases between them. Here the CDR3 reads CASSLRTLSGNTIYF. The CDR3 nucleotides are TGTGCCAGCAGCCTACGGACACTATCGGGAAACACCATATATTTT.

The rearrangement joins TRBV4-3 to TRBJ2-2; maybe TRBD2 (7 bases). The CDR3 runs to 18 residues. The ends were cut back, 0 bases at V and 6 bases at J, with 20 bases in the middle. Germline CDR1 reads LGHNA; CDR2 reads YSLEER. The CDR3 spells CASSQDLGGALGPGELFF. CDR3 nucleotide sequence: TGCGCCAGCAGCCAAGATCTAGGGGGGGCCCTAGGACCCGGGGAGCTGTTTTTT.